This is a list of T cell receptor beta chains from one sample in a study of Graves' ophthalmopathy and Graves' hyperthyroidism. In TCRdb, the multiplex PCR reads were re-called with MiXCR into one record per CDR3 protein. The sample has 900,000 to 1,200,000 distinct CDR3 sequences, 35% to 45% seen once; the top ten hold around 10%. Sequencing was performed on peripheral blood or thyroid tissue (not recorded which). The receptors derive from an adult man with Graves' hyperthyroidism. CDR3s include the opening cysteine and the closing phenylalanine or tryptophan. Each record gives: clone size, V gene, J gene, D gene, CDR3 DNA, CDR3 protein. A D gene is named only where the DNA matches it firmly. For some rows the clone size is stated as once, few or many, or as a class when expanded; others skip it.

abundance: .
v_gene: TRBV29-1
j_gene: TRBJ1-3
d_gene: .
CDR3nt: TGCAGCGTTTCACGGCGGGGAAACATCATATATTTT
CDR3aa: CSVSRRGNIIYF

abundance: .
v_gene: TRBV15
j_gene: TRBJ2-7
d_gene: .
CDR3nt: TGTGCCACCAAAGGGGCGGGGGCCGGGGAGCAGTACTTC
CDR3aa: CATKGAGAGEQYF

abundance: few
v_gene: TRBV6-5
j_gene: TRBJ1-1
d_gene: .
CDR3nt: TGTGCCAGCAGTAACGACCTCGGCACTGAAGCTTTCTTT
CDR3aa: CASSNDLGTEAFF

abundance: many
v_gene: TRBV29-1
j_gene: TRBJ1-1
d_gene: TRBD1
CDR3nt: TGCAGCGTTGGAGGACAGGGTGATCGCTCAGGAGCTTTCTTT
CDR3aa: CSVGGQGDRSGAFF

abundance: many
v_gene: TRBV6-5
j_gene: TRBJ1-5
d_gene: .
CDR3nt: TGTGCCAGCAGCCCTCAGATTGGCAATCAGCCCCAGCATTTT
CDR3aa: CASSPQIGNQPQHF

abundance: .
v_gene: TRBV12-5
j_gene: TRBJ2-2
d_gene: .
CDR3nt: TGTGCTAGTGGTTTGGTCCTTGGACGAAACACCGGGGAGCTGTTTTTT
CDR3aa: CASGLVLGRNTGELFF

abundance: many
v_gene: TRBV4-3
j_gene: TRBJ2-5
d_gene: TRBD1
CDR3nt: TGCGCCAGCAGCCAATGGACAGGGGCGCGAGAGACCCAGTACTTC
CDR3aa: CASSQWTGARETQYF

abundance: many
v_gene: TRBV11-2
j_gene: TRBJ2-7
d_gene: TRBD1
CDR3nt: TGTGCCAGCAGCTTAGCCGGGACAGGGGGGGAGCAGTACTTC
CDR3aa: CASSLAGTGGEQYF

abundance: .
v_gene: TRBV7-8
j_gene: TRBJ2-6
d_gene: .
CDR3nt: TGTGCCAGCAGTCCCAGGGCTACAGGGTTGGGGGTGAACGTCCTGACTTTC
CDR3aa: CASSPRATGLGVNVLTF

abundance: .
v_gene: TRBV7-2
j_gene: TRBJ1-1
d_gene: .
CDR3nt: TGTGCTAGCAGCTCTATCGAGATAGATATGAACACTGAAGCTTTCTTT
CDR3aa: CASSSIEIDMNTEAFF

abundance: .
v_gene: TRBV24-1
j_gene: TRBJ2-7
d_gene: TRBD1
CDR3nt: TGTGCCACCAGTGACCACACCGGGACAGGGGTCAACGAGCAGTACTTC
CDR3aa: CATSDHTGTGVNEQYF

abundance: few
v_gene: TRBV20-1
j_gene: TRBJ1-5
d_gene: .
CDR3nt: TGCAGTGTAATCCTCGCAGGGGAGGATAGCAATCAGCCCCAGCATTTT
CDR3aa: CSVILAGEDSNQPQHF

abundance: .
v_gene: TRBV10-3
j_gene: TRBJ2-7
d_gene: .
CDR3nt: .
CDR3aa: CAISDEDSSIYLCSVVGEGEQYF

abundance: .
v_gene: TRBV11-2
j_gene: TRBJ1-4
d_gene: .
CDR3nt: TGCGCCAGCAGCCAAGTGGGGGGTTCGCGTTCTGAAAAACTGTTTTTT
CDR3aa: CASSQVGGSRSEKLFF

abundance: .
v_gene: TRBV12-3/TRBV12-4
j_gene: TRBJ1-3
d_gene: .
CDR3nt: TGTGCCAGCACCCGAAGGGCAAACTCTGGAAACACCATATATTTT
CDR3aa: CASTRRANSGNTIYF

abundance: .
v_gene: TRBV2
j_gene: TRBJ1-5
d_gene: .
CDR3nt: TGTGCCAGCAGGCCCAACCTATCTTCGCCCCAGCATTTT
CDR3aa: CASRPNLSSPQHF

abundance: many
v_gene: TRBV5-1
j_gene: TRBJ1-4
d_gene: .
CDR3nt: TGCGCCAGCAGCGATCAGACCGAGGCAGTGTTGTTTTTT
CDR3aa: CASSDQTEAVLFF

abundance: .
v_gene: TRBV5-1
j_gene: TRBJ2-2
d_gene: TRBD2
CDR3nt: TGCGCCAGCAGCGACCCGATAGCGGGCCTGTCGGGGGAGCTGTTTTTT
CDR3aa: CASSDPIAGLSGELFF

abundance: many
v_gene: TRBV7-6
j_gene: TRBJ2-7
d_gene: .
CDR3nt: TGTGCCAGCAGCTTAGTTTCCCGGAACTACGAGCAGTACTTC
CDR3aa: CASSLVSRNYEQYF

abundance: .
v_gene: TRBV6-5
j_gene: TRBJ2-7
d_gene: .
CDR3nt: TGTGCCAGCAGTATCAGGGGAGAGGCCTACGAGCAGTACTTC
CDR3aa: CASSIRGEAYEQYF

abundance: .
v_gene: TRBV6-1
j_gene: TRBJ1-1
d_gene: .
CDR3nt: TGTGCCAGCAGCGCCCCGTCATCGAACACTGAAGCTTTCTTT
CDR3aa: CASSAPSSNTEAFF

abundance: .
v_gene: TRBV11-2
j_gene: TRBJ2-2
d_gene: .
CDR3nt: TGTGCCAGCAGCTTCGGCAGGAGAGACTTCACCGGGGAGCTGTTTTTT
CDR3aa: CASSFGRRDFTGELFF

abundance: many
v_gene: TRBV29-1
j_gene: TRBJ2-2
d_gene: .
CDR3nt: TGCAGCGTTGTAGTTCAGGACTTGGGCGGGGAGCTGTTTTTT
CDR3aa: CSVVVQDLGGELFF

abundance: .
v_gene: TRBV10-3
j_gene: TRBJ2-2
d_gene: TRBD2
CDR3nt: TGTGCCAGCAGTTACTTGACTAGCGGGCACACCGGGGAGCTGTTTTTT
CDR3aa: CASSYLTSGHTGELFF

abundance: many
v_gene: TRBV7-2
j_gene: TRBJ2-5
d_gene: TRBD2
CDR3nt: TGTGCCAGCAGCCAATACCAACTAGCGGGGGTTGCGGGAGAGACCCAGTACTTC
CDR3aa: CASSQYQLAGVAGETQYF

abundance: .
v_gene: TRBV20-1
j_gene: TRBJ2-7
d_gene: TRBD1
CDR3nt: TGCAGTGCACAGCGGACAGGACACTCCTACGAGCAGTACTTC
CDR3aa: CSAQRTGHSYEQYF

abundance: many
v_gene: TRBV7-8
j_gene: TRBJ2-5
d_gene: TRBD2
CDR3nt: TGTGCCAGCAGCGCCGGACTAGCGGGGACCCAGTACTTC
CDR3aa: CASSAGLAGTQYF

abundance: many
v_gene: TRBV20-1
j_gene: TRBJ1-3
d_gene: .
CDR3nt: TGCAGTGCTAGAGAGCAGACAGGCTCTGGAAACACCATATATTTT
CDR3aa: CSAREQTGSGNTIYF

abundance: many
v_gene: TRBV29-1
j_gene: TRBJ2-2
d_gene: .
CDR3nt: TGCAGCGTTGAGCCGACAGGTACCGGGGAGCTGTTTTTT
CDR3aa: CSVEPTGTGELFF

abundance: few
v_gene: TRBV5-4
j_gene: TRBJ2-7
d_gene: .
CDR3nt: TGTGCCAGCGCTCTCAAGGGGCAAACCTACGAGCAGTACTTC
CDR3aa: CASALKGQTYEQYF

abundance: many
v_gene: TRBV19
j_gene: TRBJ2-2
d_gene: .
CDR3nt: TGTGCCTCCCAGGAGTACTCACAAGGCGGGGAGCTGTTTTTT
CDR3aa: CASQEYSQGGELFF

abundance: .
v_gene: TRBV9
j_gene: TRBJ2-2
d_gene: .
CDR3nt: TGTGCCAGCAGCGCCGAGGGACGGCAAGCGAACACCGGGGAGCTGTTTTTT
CDR3aa: CASSAEGRQANTGELFF

abundance: many
v_gene: TRBV12-3/TRBV12-4
j_gene: TRBJ1-1
d_gene: .
CDR3nt: TGTGCCAGCAGTTTCGGATGGACTGAAGCTTTCTTT
CDR3aa: CASSFGWTEAFF

abundance: .
v_gene: TRBV29-1
j_gene: TRBJ2-7
d_gene: .
CDR3nt: TGCAGCTTAGTCGGAGGAGATTCCTACGAGCAGTACTTC
CDR3aa: CSLVGGDSYEQYF

abundance: many
v_gene: TRBV5-1
j_gene: TRBJ1-3
d_gene: TRBD1
CDR3nt: TGCGCCAGCAGCTTACAGGGGACGGAAAACACCATATATTTT
CDR3aa: CASSLQGTENTIYF

abundance: many
v_gene: TRBV2
j_gene: TRBJ1-6
d_gene: .
CDR3nt: TGTGCCAGCAGTGCTTCCCAGGGCAATTCACCCCTCCACTTT
CDR3aa: CASSASQGNSPLHF

abundance: .
v_gene: TRBV7-6
j_gene: TRBJ2-7
d_gene: TRBD2
CDR3nt: TGTGCCAGCAGCCCCACTAGCGGGAGGGCCTGGGAGCAGTACTTC
CDR3aa: CASSPTSGRAWEQYF

abundance: many
v_gene: TRBV11-2
j_gene: TRBJ1-1
d_gene: TRBD1
CDR3nt: TGTGCCAGCAGCAACAGGGGCATGAACACTGAAGCTTTCTTT
CDR3aa: CASSNRGMNTEAFF

abundance: many
v_gene: TRBV9
j_gene: TRBJ1-3
d_gene: .
CDR3nt: TGTGCCAGCAGCGCCGGACAGTCTGGAAACACCATATATTTT
CDR3aa: CASSAGQSGNTIYF

abundance: .
v_gene: TRBV7-2
j_gene: TRBJ2-7
d_gene: .
CDR3nt: TGTGCCAGCAGCTTAGTAGGGGGATTTAGCGCCTACGAGCAGTACTTC
CDR3aa: CASSLVGGFSAYEQYF

abundance: .
v_gene: TRBV25-1
j_gene: TRBJ2-7
d_gene: TRBD2
CDR3nt: TGTGCCAGCAGTGAATCCGTGGGGCTAGCGGGAGGGCCGGTCGAGCAGTACTTC
CDR3aa: CASSESVGLAGGPVEQYF

abundance: .
v_gene: TRBV27
j_gene: TRBJ2-6
d_gene: .
CDR3nt: TGTGCCAGCAGTTTTTGGGGAGGTGGGGCCAACGTCCTGACTTTC
CDR3aa: CASSFWGGGANVLTF

abundance: many
v_gene: TRBV5-1
j_gene: TRBJ1-6
d_gene: .
CDR3nt: TGCGCCAGCAGCTTGGTGGGGCATTCACCCCTCCACTTT
CDR3aa: CASSLVGHSPLHF